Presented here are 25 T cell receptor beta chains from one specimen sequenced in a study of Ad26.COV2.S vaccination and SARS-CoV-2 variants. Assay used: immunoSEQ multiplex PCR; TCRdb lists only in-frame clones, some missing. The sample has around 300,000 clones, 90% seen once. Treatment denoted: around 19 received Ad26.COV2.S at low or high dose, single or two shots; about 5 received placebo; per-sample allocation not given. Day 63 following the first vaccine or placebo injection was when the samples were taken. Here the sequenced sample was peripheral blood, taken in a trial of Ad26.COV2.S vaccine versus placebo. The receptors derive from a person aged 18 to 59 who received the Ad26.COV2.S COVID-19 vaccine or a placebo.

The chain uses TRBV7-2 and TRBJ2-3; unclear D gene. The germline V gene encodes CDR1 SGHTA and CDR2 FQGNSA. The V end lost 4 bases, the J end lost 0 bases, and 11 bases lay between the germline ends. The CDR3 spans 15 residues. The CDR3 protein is CASSSGPLSTDTQYF. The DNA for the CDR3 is TGTGCCAGCAGCTCCGGACCCCTTAGCACAGATACGCAGTATTTT. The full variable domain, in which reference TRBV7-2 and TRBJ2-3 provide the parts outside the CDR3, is GAGVSQSPSNKVTEKGKDVELRCDPISGHTALYWYRQSLGQGLEFLIYFQGNSAPDKSGLPSDRFSAERTGGSVSTLTIQRTQQEDSAVYLCASSSGPLSTDTQYFGPGTRLTVL.

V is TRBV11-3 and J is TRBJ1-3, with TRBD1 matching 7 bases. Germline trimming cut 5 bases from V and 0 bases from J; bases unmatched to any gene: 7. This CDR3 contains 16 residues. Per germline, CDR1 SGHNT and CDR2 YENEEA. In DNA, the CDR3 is TGTGCCAGCAGCCGGGACAGTCAGGGCTCTGGAAACACCATATATTTT. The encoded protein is CASSRDSQGSGNTIYF.

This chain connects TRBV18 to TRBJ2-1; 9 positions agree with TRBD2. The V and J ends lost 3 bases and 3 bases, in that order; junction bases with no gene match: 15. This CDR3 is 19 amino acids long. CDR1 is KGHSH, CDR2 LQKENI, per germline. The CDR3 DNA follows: TGTGCCAGCTCACCCGGCGGCGGGAGGGCCGGGGTTCGCTACAATGAGCAGTTCTTC. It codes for CASSPGGGRAGVRYNEQFF. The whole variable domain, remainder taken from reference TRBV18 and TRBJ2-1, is NAGVMQNPRHLVRRRGQEARLRCSPMKGHSHVYWYRQLPEEGLKFMVYLQKENIIDESGMPKERFSAEFPKEGPSILRIQQVVRGDSAAYFCASSPGGGRAGVRYNEQFFGPGTRLTVL.

The CDR3 reads CASSPTERTDTQYF. The CDR3 region has the DNA TGTGCCAGCAGCCCGACCGAGCGCACAGATACGCAGTATTTT. This chain connects TRBV5-8 to TRBJ2-3; D uncertain. The CDR3 has 14 amino acids. V was cut by 4 bases and J by 1 base, with 10 bases left in between. The V gene's germline CDR1 is SGHTS and CDR2 YDEGEE.

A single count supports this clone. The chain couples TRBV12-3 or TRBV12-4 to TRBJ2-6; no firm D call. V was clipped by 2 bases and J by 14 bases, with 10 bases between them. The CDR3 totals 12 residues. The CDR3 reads CASSLWHRLLTF. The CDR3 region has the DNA TGTGCCAGCAGTTTATGGCACCGCCTCCTGACTTTC.

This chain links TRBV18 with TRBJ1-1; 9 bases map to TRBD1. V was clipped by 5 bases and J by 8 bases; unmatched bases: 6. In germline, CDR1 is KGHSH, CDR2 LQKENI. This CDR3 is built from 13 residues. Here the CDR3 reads CASSVSTGGEAFF. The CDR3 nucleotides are TGTGCCAGCTCAGTGTCGACAGGGGGAGAAGCTTTCTTT.

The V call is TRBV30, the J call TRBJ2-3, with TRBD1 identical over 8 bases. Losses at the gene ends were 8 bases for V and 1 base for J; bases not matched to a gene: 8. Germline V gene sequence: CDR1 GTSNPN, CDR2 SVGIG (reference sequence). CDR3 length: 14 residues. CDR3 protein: CATEDRERTDTQYF. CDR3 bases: TGTGCCACGGAGGACAGGGAACGCACAGATACGCAGTATTTT.

In DNA form, the CDR3 reads TGTGCCAGCAGCCCCAATGGGGGGGCCGACAATGAGCAGTTCTTC. Encoded protein: CASSPNGGADNEQFF. The J gene is TRBJ2-1, the V gene TRBV7-6, with D maybe TRBD2 (7 bases). The CDR3 totals 15 residues. Trimming took 5 bases from V and 5 from J, leaving 16 bases between them. Germline V gene lookup returns CDR1 SGHVS and CDR2 FNYEAQ.

As DNA, the CDR3 is TGCGCCAGCAGCCAAGATTGGGGAAGTGAGCAGTTCTTC. Its translation: CASSQDWGSEQFF. The rearrangement joins TRBV4-3 to TRBJ2-1; no clear D. V lost 0 bases to trimming and J lost 9 bases, with 9 bases between them. The CDR3 contains 13 residues. Per germline, CDR1 LGHNA and CDR2 YSLEER.

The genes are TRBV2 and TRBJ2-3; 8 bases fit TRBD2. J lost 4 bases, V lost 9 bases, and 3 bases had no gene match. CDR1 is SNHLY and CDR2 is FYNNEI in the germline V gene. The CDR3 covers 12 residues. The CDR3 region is CARGLVADTQYF. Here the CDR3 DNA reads TGTGCCAGGGGACTAGTGGCAGATACGCAGTATTTT.

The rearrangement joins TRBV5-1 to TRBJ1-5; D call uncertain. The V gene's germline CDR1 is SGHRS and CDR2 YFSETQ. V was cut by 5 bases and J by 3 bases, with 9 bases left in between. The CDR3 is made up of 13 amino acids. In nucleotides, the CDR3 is TGCGCCAGCAGGGCCGCTATCAATCAGCCCCAGCATTTT. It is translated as CASRAAINQPQHF.

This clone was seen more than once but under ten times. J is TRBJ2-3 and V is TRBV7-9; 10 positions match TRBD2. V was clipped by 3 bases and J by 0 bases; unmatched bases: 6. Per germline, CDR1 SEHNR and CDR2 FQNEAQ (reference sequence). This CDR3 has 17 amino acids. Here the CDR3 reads CASSFASGGWSTDTQYF. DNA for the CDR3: TGTGCCAGCAGCTTCGCTAGCGGGGGATGGAGCACAGATACGCAGTATTTT. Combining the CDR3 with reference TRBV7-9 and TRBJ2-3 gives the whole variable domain DTGVSQNPRHKITKRGQNVTFRCDPISEHNRLYWYRQTLGQGPEFLTYFQNEAQLEKSRLLSDRFSAERPKGSFSTLEIQRTEQGDSAMYLCASSFASGGWSTDTQYFGPGTRLTVL.

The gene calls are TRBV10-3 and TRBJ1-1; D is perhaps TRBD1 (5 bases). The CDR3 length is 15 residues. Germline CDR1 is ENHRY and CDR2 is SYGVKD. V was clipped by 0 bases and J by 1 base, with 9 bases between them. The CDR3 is CAISESQGWNTEAFF. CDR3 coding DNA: TGTGCCATCAGTGAGTCCCAGGGATGGAACACTGAAGCTTTCTTT.

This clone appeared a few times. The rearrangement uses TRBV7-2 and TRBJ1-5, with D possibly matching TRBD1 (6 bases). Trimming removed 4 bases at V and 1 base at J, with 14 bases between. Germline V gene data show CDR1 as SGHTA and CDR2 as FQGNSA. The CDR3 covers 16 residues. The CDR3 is CASSSRGGYSNQPQHF. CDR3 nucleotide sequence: TGTGCCAGCAGCTCACGGGGGGGCTACAGCAATCAGCCCCAGCATTTT. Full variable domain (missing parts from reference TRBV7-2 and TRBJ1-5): GAGVSQSPSNKVTEKGKDVELRCDPISGHTALYWYRQSLGQGLEFLIYFQGNSAPDKSGLPSDRFSAERTGGSVSTLTIQRTQQEDSAVYLCASSSRGGYSNQPQHFGDGTRLSIL.

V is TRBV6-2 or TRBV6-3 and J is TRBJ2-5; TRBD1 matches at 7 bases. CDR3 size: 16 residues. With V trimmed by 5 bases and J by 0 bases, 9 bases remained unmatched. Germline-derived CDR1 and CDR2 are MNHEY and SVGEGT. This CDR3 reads CASSKLSRGYQETQYF. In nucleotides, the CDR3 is TGTGCCAGCAGTAAGCTAAGCAGGGGGTACCAAGAGACCCAGTACTTC.

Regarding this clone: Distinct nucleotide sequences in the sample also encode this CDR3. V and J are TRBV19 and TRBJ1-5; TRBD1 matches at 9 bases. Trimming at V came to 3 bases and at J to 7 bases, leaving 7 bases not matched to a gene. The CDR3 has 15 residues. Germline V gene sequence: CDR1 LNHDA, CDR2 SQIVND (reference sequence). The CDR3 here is CASSIRTGEGQPQHF. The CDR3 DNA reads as TGTGCCAGTAGTATTAGGACAGGGGAGGGCCAGCCCCAGCATTTT. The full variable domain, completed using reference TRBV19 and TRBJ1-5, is DGGITQSPKYLFRKEGQNVTLSCEQNLNHDAMYWYRQDPGQGLRLIYYSQIVNDFQKGDIAEGYSVSREKKESFPLTVTSAQKNPTAFYLCASSIRTGEGQPQHFGDGTRLSIL.

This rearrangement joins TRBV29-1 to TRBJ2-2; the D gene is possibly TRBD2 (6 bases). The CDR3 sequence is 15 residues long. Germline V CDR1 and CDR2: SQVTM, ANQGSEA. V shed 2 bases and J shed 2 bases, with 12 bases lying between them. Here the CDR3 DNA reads TGCAGCGTTGAACTGGGGGGATATAACACCGGGGAGCTGTTTTTT. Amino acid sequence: CSVELGGYNTGELFF.

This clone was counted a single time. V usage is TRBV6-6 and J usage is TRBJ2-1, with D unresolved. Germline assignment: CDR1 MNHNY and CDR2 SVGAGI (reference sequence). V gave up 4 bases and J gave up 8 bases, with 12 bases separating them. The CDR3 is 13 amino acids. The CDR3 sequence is CASSFSSNDEQFF. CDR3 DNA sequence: TGTGCCAGCAGTTTCAGTAGTAACGATGAGCAGTTCTTC.

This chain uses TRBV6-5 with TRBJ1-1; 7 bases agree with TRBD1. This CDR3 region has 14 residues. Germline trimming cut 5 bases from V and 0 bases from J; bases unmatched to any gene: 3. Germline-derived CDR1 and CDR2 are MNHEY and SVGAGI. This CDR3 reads CASSPDRVNTEAFF. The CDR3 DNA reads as TGTGCCAGCAGTCCAGACAGGGTGAACACTGAAGCTTTCTTT.

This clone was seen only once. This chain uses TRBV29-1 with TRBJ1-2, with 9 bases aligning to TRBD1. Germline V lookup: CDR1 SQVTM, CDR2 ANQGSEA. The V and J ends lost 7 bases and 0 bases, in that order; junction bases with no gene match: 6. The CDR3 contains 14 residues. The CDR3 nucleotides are TGCAGCGCCCTGGACAGGGGCTCTAACTATGGCTACACCTTC. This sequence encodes CSALDRGSNYGYTF.

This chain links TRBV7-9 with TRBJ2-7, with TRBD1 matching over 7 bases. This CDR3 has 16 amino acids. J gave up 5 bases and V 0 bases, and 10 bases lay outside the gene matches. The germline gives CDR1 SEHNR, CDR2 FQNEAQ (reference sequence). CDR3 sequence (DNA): TGTGCCAGCAGCTTAGCAGGGACAGCCCTTCAGGACGAGCAGTACGTC. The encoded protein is CASSLAGTALQDEQYV.

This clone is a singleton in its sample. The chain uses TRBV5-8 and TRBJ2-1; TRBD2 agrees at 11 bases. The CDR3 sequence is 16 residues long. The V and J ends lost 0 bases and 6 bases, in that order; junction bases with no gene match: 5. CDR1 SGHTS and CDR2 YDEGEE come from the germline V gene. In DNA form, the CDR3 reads TGTGCCAGCAGCTTGGTGCTAGCGGGGGGCCCCAATGAGCAGTTCTTC. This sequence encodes CASSLVLAGGPNEQFF.

CDR3 in amino acids: CASSWGGAGTGELFF. For the CDR3, the DNA is TGTGCCAGCAGCTGGGGGGGGGCTGGCACCGGGGAGCTGTTTTTT. V usage is TRBV7-6 and J usage is TRBJ2-2, with D possibly TRBD2 on 7 matching bases. This CDR3 has 15 amino acids. Germline values: CDR1 SGHVS, CDR2 FNYEAQ. Between the trimmed V and J ends, which lost 4 bases and 4 bases, there was a span of 13 bases.

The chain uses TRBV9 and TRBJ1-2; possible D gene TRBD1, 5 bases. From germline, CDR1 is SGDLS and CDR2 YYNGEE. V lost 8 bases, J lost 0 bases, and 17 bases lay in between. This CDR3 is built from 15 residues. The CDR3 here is CARKGAGDSNYGYTF. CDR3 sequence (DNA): TGTGCCAGGAAAGGGGCAGGAGATTCTAACTATGGCTACACCTTC.

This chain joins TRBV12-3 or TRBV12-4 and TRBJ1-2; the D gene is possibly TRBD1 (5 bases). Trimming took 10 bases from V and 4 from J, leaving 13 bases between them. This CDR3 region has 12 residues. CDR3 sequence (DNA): TGTGCCACCCGGGGGGATCGCTATGGCTACACCTTC. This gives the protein CATRGDRYGYTF.